One and the same sample provided the 10 T cell receptor beta chains below, sequenced in a study of neurological immune-mediated disorders. TCRdb reprocessed the 5' RACE reads with MiXCR, giving one entry per CDR3 protein. The sample contains 18,000 or so distinct CDR3 sequences, 27% of which appear only once. The sample taken for sequencing was PBMCs. The receptors shown here come from a middle-aged man with HTLV-1-associated myelopathy (HAM/TSP).

This chain links TRBV6-5 with TRBJ1-1; no clear D gene. Germline lookup yields CDR1 MNHEY and CDR2 SVGAGI. The CDR3 contains 12 residues. V dropped 6 bases and J dropped 11 bases, with 16 bases sitting between them. CDR3 DNA: TGTGCCAGCAGACATCCCACGGAGGCTGCTTTCTTT. This sequence encodes CASRHPTEAAFF.

This clonotype was counted a few times. CDR3 sequence reads: CASSFSLAGGGADTQYF. The CDR3 DNA is TGTGCCAGCAGTTTCTCTCTAGCGGGGGGAGGGGCAGATACGCAGTATTTT. The genes are TRBV12-3 or TRBV12-4 and TRBJ2-3, with TRBD2 identical over 11 bases. With V trimmed by 3 bases and J by 4 bases, 9 bases remained unmatched. The CDR3 extends over 17 amino acids.

This clonotype has only a few counts. The rearrangement links TRBV30 to TRBJ1-5; 9 nucleotides match TRBD1. Trimming took 5 bases from V and 7 from J; bases not matched to a gene: 9. The CDR3 covers 14 residues. The germline gives CDR1 GTSNPN, CDR2 SVGIG (reference sequence). CDR3 DNA sequence: TGTGCCTGGGCTCGAGGGACAGGGCAGCAGCCCCAGCATTTT. Protein sequence: CAWARGTGQQPQHF. Full variable domain (rest looked up from reference TRBV30 and TRBJ1-5): SQTIHQWPATLVQPVGSPLSLECTVEGTSNPNLYWYRQAAGRGLQLLFYSVGIGQISSEVPQNLSASRPQDRQFILSSKKLLLSDSGFYLCAWARGTGQQPQHFGDGTRLSIL.

This clonotype was seen ten or more times. This chain links TRBV12-3 or TRBV12-4 with TRBJ2-1; 7 bases map to TRBD2. Trimming cost V 6 bases and J 8 bases; bases outside gene matches: 10. The CDR3 consists of 14 residues. The CDR3 DNA reads as TGTGCCAGCAGCGGACCCCCGGGAGGTCATGAGCAGTTCTTC. It codes for CASSGPPGGHEQFF.

This clonotype was observed a handful of times. The chain carries TRBV5-4 and TRBJ2-3; the match to TRBD2 covers 8 bases. The CDR3 sequence is 16 residues long. V trimming: 3 bases; J trimming: 5 bases; junction bases outside the gene matches: 11. Germline loops: CDR1 SGHNT, CDR2 YYREEE (reference sequence). The CDR3: CASSSLSGGQEDTQYF. In DNA, the CDR3 is TGTGCCAGCAGCTCGCTTTCGGGGGGGCAAGAAGATACGCAGTATTTT.

The V gene is TRBV7-9, the J gene TRBJ2-7; no reliable D call. This CDR3 comprises 13 residues. Trimming took off 1 base at V and 2 bases at J, with 6 bases between the two ends. Germline V gives CDR1 SEHNR, CDR2 FQNEAQ (reference sequence). CDR3 DNA sequence: TGTGCCAGCAGCTTAGTCCTGCCCTACGAGCAGTACTTC. Its protein is CASSLVLPYEQYF.

The rearrangement uses TRBV27 and TRBJ2-1; no definite D call. This CDR3 has 14 amino acids. Per germline, CDR1 MNHEY and CDR2 SMNVEV (reference sequence). V lost 3 bases and J 4 bases, leaving 10 bases between the germline ends. The DNA of the CDR3 is TGTGCCAGCAGTTTTACTCCAGTATACAATGAGCAGTTCTTC. It specifies CASSFTPVYNEQFF.

This clonotype came up a few times. This chain joins TRBV20-1 and TRBJ1-2, with a weak D call TRBD1 (6 bases). Germline CDR1 and CDR2: DFQATT and SNEGSKA (reference sequence). With 6 bases removed from V and 7 bases from J, the gap between germline ends came to 18 bases. This CDR3 is 13 amino acids long. The chain's CDR3 is CSAATGPVGGYTF. CDR3 DNA sequence: TGCAGTGCGGCGACAGGTCCGGTCGGTGGCTACACCTTC.

This chain connects TRBV7-7 to TRBJ2-5, with 10 bases that match TRBD1. The germline V gene has CDR1 SSHAT and CDR2 FNYEAQ (reference sequence). CDR3 length: 14 residues. Trimming removed 5 bases from V and 5 bases from J; junction bases left unmatched: 5. The DNA of the CDR3 is TGTGCCAGCAGCCGGGACAGGGGATCGGAGACCCAGTACTTC. It is translated as CASSRDRGSETQYF.

The gene calls are TRBV7-2 and TRBJ2-7, with D perhaps being TRBD1 or TRBD2 (6 bases each). Germline lookup yields CDR1 SGHTA and CDR2 FQGNSA. V was shortened by 5 bases and J by 7 bases, with 21 bases between the two germline ends. The CDR3 length is 15 residues. CDR3 protein: CASSPYLGGPWEQYF. CDR3 coding DNA: TGTGCCAGCAGCCCCTATCTCGGGGGCCCCTGGGAGCAGTACTTC.